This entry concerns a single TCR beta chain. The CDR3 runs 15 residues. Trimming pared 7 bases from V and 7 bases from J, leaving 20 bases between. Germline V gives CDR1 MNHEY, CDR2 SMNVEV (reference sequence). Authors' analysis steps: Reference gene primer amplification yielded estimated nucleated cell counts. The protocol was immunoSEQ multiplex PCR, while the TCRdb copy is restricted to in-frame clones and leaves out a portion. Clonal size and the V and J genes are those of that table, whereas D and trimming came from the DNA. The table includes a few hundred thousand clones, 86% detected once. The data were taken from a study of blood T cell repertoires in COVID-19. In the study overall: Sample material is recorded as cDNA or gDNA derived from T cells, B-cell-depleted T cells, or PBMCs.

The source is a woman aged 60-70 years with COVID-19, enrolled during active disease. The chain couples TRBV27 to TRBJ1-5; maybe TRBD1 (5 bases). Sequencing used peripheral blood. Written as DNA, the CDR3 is TGTGCCAGCACCAAACTAGCGGCAGGGCGGCAGCCCCAGCATTTT. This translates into CASTKLAAGRQPQHF.